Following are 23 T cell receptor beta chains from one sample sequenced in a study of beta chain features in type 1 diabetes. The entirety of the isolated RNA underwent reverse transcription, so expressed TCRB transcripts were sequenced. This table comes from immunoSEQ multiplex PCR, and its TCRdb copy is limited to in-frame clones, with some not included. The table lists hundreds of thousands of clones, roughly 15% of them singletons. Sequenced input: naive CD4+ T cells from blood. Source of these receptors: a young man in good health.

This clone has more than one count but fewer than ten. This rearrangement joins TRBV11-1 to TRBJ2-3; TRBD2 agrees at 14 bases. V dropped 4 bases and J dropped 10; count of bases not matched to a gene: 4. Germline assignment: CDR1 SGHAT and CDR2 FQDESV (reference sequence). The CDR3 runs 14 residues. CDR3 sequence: CASSSGLAGEAQYF. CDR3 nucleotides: TGTGCCAGCAGCTCGGGACTAGCGGGAGAGGCGCAGTATTTT.

The CDR3 nucleotides are TGTGCCAGCAGCTTACGATATGTGGACGGCAGGGGAGAGACCCAGTACTTC. Translated, it gives CASSLRYVDGRGETQYF. The J gene is TRBJ2-5, the V gene TRBV7-2; tentative D call: TRBD1 (6 bases). The CDR3 runs to 17 residues. Trimming shortened V by 2 bases and J by 4 bases, and 20 bases separated the two germline ends. Germline-derived CDR1 and CDR2 are SGHTA and FQGNSA.

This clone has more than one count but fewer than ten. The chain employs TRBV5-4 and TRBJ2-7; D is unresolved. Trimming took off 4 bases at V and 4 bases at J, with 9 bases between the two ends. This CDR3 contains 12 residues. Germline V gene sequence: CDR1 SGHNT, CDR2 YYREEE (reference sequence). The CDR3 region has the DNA TGTGCCAGCAGCATGGACGGGTACGAGCAGTACTTC. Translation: CASSMDGYEQYF.

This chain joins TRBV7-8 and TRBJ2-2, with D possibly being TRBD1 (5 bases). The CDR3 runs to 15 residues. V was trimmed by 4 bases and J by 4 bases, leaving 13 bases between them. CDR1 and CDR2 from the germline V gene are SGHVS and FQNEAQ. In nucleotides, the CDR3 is TGTGCCAGCAGCTCGCAGGGATCCGGCACCGGGGAGCTGTTTTTT. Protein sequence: CASSSQGSGTGELFF. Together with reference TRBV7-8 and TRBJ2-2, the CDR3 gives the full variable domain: GAGVSQSPRYKVAKRGQDVALRCDPISGHVSLFWYQQALGQGPEFLTYFQNEAQLDKSGLPSDRFFAERPEGSVSTLKIQRTQQEDSAVYLCASSSQGSGTGELFFGEGSRLTVL.

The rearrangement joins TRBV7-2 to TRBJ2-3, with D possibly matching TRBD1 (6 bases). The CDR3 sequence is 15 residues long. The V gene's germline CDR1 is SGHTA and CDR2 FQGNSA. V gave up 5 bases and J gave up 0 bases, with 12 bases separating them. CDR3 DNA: TGTGCCAGCAGCCAGGGGCGGCTAAGCACAGATACGCAGTATTTT. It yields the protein CASSQGRLSTDTQYF.

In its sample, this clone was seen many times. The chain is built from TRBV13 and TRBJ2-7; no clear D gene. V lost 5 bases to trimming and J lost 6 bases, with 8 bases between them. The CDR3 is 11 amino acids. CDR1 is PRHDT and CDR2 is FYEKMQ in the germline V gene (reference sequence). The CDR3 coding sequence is TGTGCCAGCAGCCCCGGGTCCGAGCAGTACTTC. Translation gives CASSPGSEQYF.

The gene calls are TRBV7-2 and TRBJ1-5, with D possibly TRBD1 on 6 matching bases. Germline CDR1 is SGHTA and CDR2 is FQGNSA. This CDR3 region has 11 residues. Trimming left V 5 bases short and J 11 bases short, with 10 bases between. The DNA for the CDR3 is TGTGCCAGCAGCGTTACAGGGACCCAGCATTTT. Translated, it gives CASSVTGTQHF.

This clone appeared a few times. The CDR3 nucleotides read TGTGCCAGCAGCTTTACAGGAGTCGGCAAAAACATTCAGTACTTC. Protein sequence: CASSFTGVGKNIQYF. The rearrangement joins TRBV7-9 to TRBJ2-4; weak D call: TRBD1 (5 bases). CDR3 length: 15 amino acids. Germline V gives CDR1 SEHNR, CDR2 FQNEAQ (reference sequence). V dropped 3 bases and J dropped 3 bases, with 12 bases sitting between them.

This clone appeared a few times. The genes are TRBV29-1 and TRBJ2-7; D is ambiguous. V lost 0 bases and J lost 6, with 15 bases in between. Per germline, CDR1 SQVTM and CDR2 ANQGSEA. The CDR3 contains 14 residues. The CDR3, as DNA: TGCAGCGTTGAAGATGGAGTCAGACCGGGCGAGCAGTACTTC. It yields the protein CSVEDGVRPGEQYF.

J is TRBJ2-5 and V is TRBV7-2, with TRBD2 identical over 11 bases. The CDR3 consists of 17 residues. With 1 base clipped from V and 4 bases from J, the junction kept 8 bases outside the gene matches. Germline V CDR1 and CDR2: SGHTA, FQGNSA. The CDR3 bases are TGTGCCAGCAGCTTAGGTCTCACTAGCGGGAGCTTAGAGACCCAGTACTTC. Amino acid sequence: CASSLGLTSGSLETQYF.

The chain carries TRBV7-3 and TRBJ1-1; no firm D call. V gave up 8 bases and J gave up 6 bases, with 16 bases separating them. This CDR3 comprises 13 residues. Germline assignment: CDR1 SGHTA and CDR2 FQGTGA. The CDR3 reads CASGRNLGAEAFF. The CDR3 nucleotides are TGTGCCAGCGGCAGGAATTTAGGCGCTGAAGCTTTCTTT.

CDR3 nucleotides: TGTGCCAGCTCACCCCTCGCAGGGTCACGGCTTAAAGAGCAGTACTTC. Its translation is CASSPLAGSRLKEQYF. The genes are TRBV18 and TRBJ2-7, with D perhaps matching TRBD1 (5 bases). The CDR3 runs 16 residues. Germline loops: CDR1 KGHSH, CDR2 LQKENI. V gave up 3 bases and J gave up 7 bases, with 22 bases separating them.

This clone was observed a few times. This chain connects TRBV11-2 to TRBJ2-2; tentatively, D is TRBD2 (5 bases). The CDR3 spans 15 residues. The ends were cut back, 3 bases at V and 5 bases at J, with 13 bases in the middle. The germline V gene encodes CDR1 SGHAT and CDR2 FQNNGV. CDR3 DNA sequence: TGTGCCAGCAGCTTTACCCGGGGAAGGACCGGGGAGCTGTTTTTT. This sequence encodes CASSFTRGRTGELFF.

CDR3 sequence reads: CASRGPGQAASEQYF. The CDR3 nucleotides read TGTGCCAGCAGGGGACCGGGACAGGCAGCCTCTGAACAGTACTTC. The V call is TRBV2, the J call TRBJ2-7; TRBD1 agrees at 8 bases. Germline CDR1 reads SNHLY; CDR2 reads FYNNEI. The CDR3 is 15 amino acids. The junction had 17 bases not matched to a gene; V was cut back by 6 bases and J by 10 bases.

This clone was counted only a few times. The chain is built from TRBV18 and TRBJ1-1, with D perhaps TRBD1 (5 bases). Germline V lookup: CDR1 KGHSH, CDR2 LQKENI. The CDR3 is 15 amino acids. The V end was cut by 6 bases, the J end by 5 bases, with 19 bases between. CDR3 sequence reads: CASSPQGSQITEAFF. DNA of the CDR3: TGTGCCAGCTCCCCCCAGGGCTCCCAGATAACTGAAGCTTTCTTT.

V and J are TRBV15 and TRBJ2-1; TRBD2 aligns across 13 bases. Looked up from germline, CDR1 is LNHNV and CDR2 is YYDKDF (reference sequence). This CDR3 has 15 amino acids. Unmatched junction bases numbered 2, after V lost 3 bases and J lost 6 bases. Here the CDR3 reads CATSSRLAGGNEQFF. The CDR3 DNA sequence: TGTGCCACCAGCAGCCGACTAGCGGGGGGCAATGAGCAGTTCTTC.

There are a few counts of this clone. As DNA, the CDR3 is TGTGCCAGCAGCCCGACGGGACAGGCATACGAGCAGTACTTC. Translation gives CASSPTGQAYEQYF. The rearrangement uses TRBV9 and TRBJ2-7; the match to TRBD1 covers 8 bases. The CDR3 spans 14 residues. Germline CDR1 is SGDLS and CDR2 is YYNGEE. V shed 4 bases, J shed 4 bases, and the junction held 7 bases outside the gene matches.

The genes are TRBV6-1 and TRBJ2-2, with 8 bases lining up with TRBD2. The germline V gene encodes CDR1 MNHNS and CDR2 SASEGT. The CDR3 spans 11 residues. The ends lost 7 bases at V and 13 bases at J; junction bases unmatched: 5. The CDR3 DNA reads TGTGCCAGCAAGGCGGGAGGAATGCTGTTTTTT. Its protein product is CASKAGGMLFF.

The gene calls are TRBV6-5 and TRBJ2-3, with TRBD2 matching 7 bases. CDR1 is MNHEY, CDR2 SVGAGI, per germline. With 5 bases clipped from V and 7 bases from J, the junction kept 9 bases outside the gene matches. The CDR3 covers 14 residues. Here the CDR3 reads CASSQNPGGNTQYF. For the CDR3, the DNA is TGTGCCAGCAGTCAAAATCCCGGGGGGAATACGCAGTATTTT.

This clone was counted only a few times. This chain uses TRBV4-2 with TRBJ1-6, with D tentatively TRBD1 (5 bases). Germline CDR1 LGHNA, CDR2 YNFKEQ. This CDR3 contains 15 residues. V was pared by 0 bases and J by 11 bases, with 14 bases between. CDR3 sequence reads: CASSQDGTDTAPLHF. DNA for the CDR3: TGTGCCAGCAGCCAAGACGGCACGGACACGGCACCCCTCCACTTT.

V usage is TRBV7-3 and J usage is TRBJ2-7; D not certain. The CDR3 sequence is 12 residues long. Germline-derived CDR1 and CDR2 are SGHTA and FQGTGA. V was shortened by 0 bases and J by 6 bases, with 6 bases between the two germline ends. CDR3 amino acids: CASSLTGLEQYF. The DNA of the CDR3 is TGTGCCAGCAGCTTAACGGGTCTCGAGCAGTACTTC. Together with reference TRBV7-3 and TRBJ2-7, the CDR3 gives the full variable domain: GAGVSQTPSNKVTEKGKYVELRCDPISGHTALYWYRQSLGQGPEFLIYFQGTGAADDSGLPNDRFFAVRPEGSVSTLKIQRTERGDSAVYLCASSLTGLEQYFGPGTRLTVT.

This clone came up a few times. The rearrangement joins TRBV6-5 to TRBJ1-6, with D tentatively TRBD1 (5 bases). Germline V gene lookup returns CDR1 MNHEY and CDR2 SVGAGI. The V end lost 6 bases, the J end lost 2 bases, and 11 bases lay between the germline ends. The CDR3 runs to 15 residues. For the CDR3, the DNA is TGTGCCAGCAGCTTAGGGGAAGCCTATAATTCACCCCTCCACTTT. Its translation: CASSLGEAYNSPLHF.

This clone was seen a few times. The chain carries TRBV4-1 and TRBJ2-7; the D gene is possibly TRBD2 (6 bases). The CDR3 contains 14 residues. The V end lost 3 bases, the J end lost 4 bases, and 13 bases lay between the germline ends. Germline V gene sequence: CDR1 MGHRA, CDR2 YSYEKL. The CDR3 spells CASSQWTKVYEQYF. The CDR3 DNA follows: TGCGCCAGCAGCCAGTGGACTAAGGTGTACGAGCAGTACTTC.